The 8 T cell receptor beta chains in this list originate from one sample, sequenced in a study of early T cells in non-severe SARS-CoV-2 infection. In TCRdb, the 5' RACE reads were re-called with MiXCR into one record per CDR3 protein. The sample includes tens of thousands of distinct CDR3 sequences, 7% to 9.5% of them seen just once. The sequences come from whole blood, collected at baseline. Source of these receptors: an adult who was a healthcare worker with PCR-confirmed SARS-CoV-2 infection or an uninfected control (not recorded which).

The V call is TRBV20-1, the J call TRBJ1-1, with unresolved D. Germline assignment: CDR1 DFQATT and CDR2 SNEGSKA (reference sequence). The CDR3 loop spans 14 amino acids. V was trimmed by 5 bases and J by 3 bases, leaving 16 bases between them. This CDR3 is CSARPRGSDTEAFF. The DNA of the CDR3 is TGCAGTGCTCGCCCCCGGGGAAGTGACACTGAAGCTTTCTTT.

This clonotype showed up many times. The chain has TRBV3-1 and TRBJ1-2; 8 nucleotides match TRBD1. Trimming removed 4 bases from V and 3 bases from J; junction bases left unmatched: 7. Germline V gives CDR1 LGHDT, CDR2 YNNKEL (reference sequence). The CDR3 sequence is 15 residues long. CDR3 sequence (DNA): TGTGCCAGCAGCCCTGACAGGGGCTTCTACTATGGCTACACCTTC. Translated: CASSPDRGFYYGYTF.

This clonotype was counted between two and nine times. The V gene is TRBV9, the J gene TRBJ2-3; D is unclear. Germline CDR1 reads SGDLS; CDR2 reads YYNGEE. The CDR3 extends over 15 amino acids. V was pared by 0 bases and J by 4 bases, with 12 bases between. CDR3 protein: CASSVGRSKADTQYF. DNA of the CDR3: TGTGCCAGCAGCGTAGGACGTTCCAAGGCAGATACGCAGTATTTT.

The rearrangement joins TRBV25-1 to TRBJ2-2, with D perhaps being TRBD1 or TRBD2 (5 bases each). Trimming cost V 3 bases and J 1 base, with 9 bases left between them. Germline lookup yields CDR1 MGHDK and CDR2 SYGVNS. The CDR3 consists of 15 residues. The CDR3 loop reads CASSEGTLNTGELFF. CDR3 bases: TGTGCCAGCAGTGAGGGGACCCTGAACACCGGGGAGCTGTTTTTT.

The chain employs TRBV20-1 and TRBJ2-7; D call uncertain. Trimming pared 7 bases from V and 3 bases from J, leaving 10 bases between. CDR3 length: 11 residues. From germline, CDR1 is DFQATT and CDR2 SNEGSKA (reference sequence). The CDR3 is CSEGAYYEQYF. CDR3 nucleotides: TGCAGTGAGGGCGCTTACTACGAGCAGTACTTC.

The chain uses TRBV20-1 and TRBJ1-2, with D maybe TRBD1 (6 bases). Trimming cost V 0 bases and J 8 bases, with 10 bases left between them. Germline loops: CDR1 DFQATT, CDR2 SNEGSKA (reference sequence). The CDR3 has 12 amino acids. The CDR3 region is CSARDPRGGYTF. The CDR3 bases are TGCAGTGCTAGAGATCCCAGGGGCGGCTACACCTTC.

The V call is TRBV7-2, the J call TRBJ2-5; 9 nucleotides line up with TRBD1. This CDR3 region has 13 residues. Germline-derived CDR1 and CDR2 are SGHTA and FQGNSA. The junction had 5 bases not matched to a gene; V was cut back by 4 bases and J by 8 bases. The CDR3 coding sequence is TGTGCCAGCAGCTCAGGGACAGGGAAAACCCAGTACTTC. Its translation is CASSSGTGKTQYF.

This clonotype was recorded at least ten times. The gene calls are TRBV20-1 and TRBJ2-5, with no clear D. CDR1 is DFQATT and CDR2 is SNEGSKA in the germline V gene (reference sequence). V was cut by 0 bases and J by 7 bases, with 15 bases left in between. The CDR3 totals 14 residues. The CDR3 sequence is CSARDFDGSGTQYF. CDR3 coding DNA: TGCAGTGCTAGAGATTTCGACGGATCGGGGACCCAGTACTTC.